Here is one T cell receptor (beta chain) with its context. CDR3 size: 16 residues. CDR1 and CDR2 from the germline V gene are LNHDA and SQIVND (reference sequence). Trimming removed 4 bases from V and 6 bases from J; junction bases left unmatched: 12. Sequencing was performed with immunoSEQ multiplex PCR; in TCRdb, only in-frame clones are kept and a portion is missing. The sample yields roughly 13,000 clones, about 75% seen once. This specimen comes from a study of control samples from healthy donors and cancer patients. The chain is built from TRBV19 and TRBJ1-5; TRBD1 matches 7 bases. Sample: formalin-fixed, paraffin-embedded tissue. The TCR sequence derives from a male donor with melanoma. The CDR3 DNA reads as TGTGCCAGTAGTAACCTGGGAGGGGGCAATGGTCAGCCCCAGCATTTT. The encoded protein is CASSNLGGGNGQPQHF.